The 15 T cell receptor beta chains in this list originate from one sample, sequenced in a study of blood T cell repertoires in COVID-19. Profiling relied on immunoSEQ multiplex PCR, and the TCRdb table lists in-frame clones only, not all of them. Here the sample spans roughly 150,000 clones, 65% to 85% being singletons. The sequenced sample consisted of peripheral blood. The receptors shown here come from a man in his fifties with active or convalescent COVID-19.

This clone was counted only a few times. The V gene is TRBV20-1, the J gene TRBJ2-5, with 11 bases that match TRBD2. The ends lost 3 bases at V and 5 bases at J; junction bases unmatched: 8. CDR3 length: 15 amino acids. Germline assignment: CDR1 DFQATT and CDR2 SNEGSKA (reference sequence). CDR3 loop: CSASTPSGRKETQYF. The DNA of the CDR3 is TGCAGTGCTAGTACACCTAGCGGGAGGAAGGAGACCCAGTACTTC.

The chain employs TRBV28 and TRBJ1-5, with a tentative D call TRBD1 (5 bases). V lost 0 bases to trimming and J lost 4 bases, with 13 bases between them. The CDR3 spans 16 residues. CDR1 MDHEN and CDR2 SYDVKM come from the germline V gene. CDR3 coding DNA: TGTGCCAGCAGTTTATGGAACCTGCAGGGTAATCAGCCCCAGCATTTT. This translates into CASSLWNLQGNQPQHF.

The table lists this clone with a few counts. The J gene is TRBJ2-1, the V gene TRBV9, with TRBD2 identical over 11 bases. The CDR3 loop spans 15 amino acids. Germline trimming cut 3 bases from V and 2 bases from J; bases unmatched to any gene: 1. The germline V gene encodes CDR1 SGDLS and CDR2 YYNGEE. DNA for the CDR3: TGTGCCAGCAGCGGACTAGCGGGGACCTACAATGAGCAGTTCTTC. Protein sequence: CASSGLAGTYNEQFF. Supplemented by reference TRBV9 and TRBJ2-1, the full variable domain reads DSGVTQTPKHLITATGQRVTLRCSPRSGDLSVYWYQQSLDQGLQFLIQYYNGEERAKGNILERFSAQQFPDLHSELNLSSLELGDSALYFCASSGLAGTYNEQFFGPGTRLTVL.

The chain is built from TRBV2 and TRBJ2-1; D is perhaps TRBD2 (6 bases). The CDR3 covers 14 residues. The V and J ends lost 4 bases and 1 base respectively, with 8 bases between them. CDR1 and CDR2 (germline): SNHLY, FYNNEI. CDR3 amino acids: CASSGGVSYNEQFF. In DNA, the CDR3 is TGTGCCAGCAGTGGCGGGGTTTCCTACAATGAGCAGTTCTTC.

The chain employs TRBV3-1 (or the pseudogene TRBV3-2) and TRBJ2-5, with TRBD2 as a possible D gene (6 bases). With 0 bases removed from V and 2 bases from J, the gap between germline ends came to 13 bases. CDR3 length: 16 amino acids. CDR1 LGHDT and CDR2 YNNKEL come from the germline V gene (reference sequence). The CDR3 here is CASSQDIGSGQETQYF. CDR3 in DNA: TGTGCCAGCAGCCAAGATATCGGTAGCGGACAAGAGACCCAGTACTTC.

The CDR3 protein is CASSSQGYEQYF. The CDR3 bases are TGCGCCAGCAGCTCACAGGGGTACGAGCAGTACTTC. V gene TRBV5-1 combines with J gene TRBJ2-7; 7 nucleotides line up with TRBD1. CDR1 is SGHRS and CDR2 is YFSETQ in the germline V gene. The CDR3 spans 12 residues. J gave up 4 bases and V 3 bases, and 1 base lay outside the gene matches.

The chain links TRBV7-6 to TRBJ1-1, with D perhaps TRBD1 (5 bases). The CDR3 length is 13 residues. Germline CDR1 is SGHVS and CDR2 is FNYEAQ. Trimming left V 4 bases short and J 5 bases short, with 11 bases between. CDR3 DNA sequence: TGTGCCAGCAGCTCTCCGACAGAGACTGAAGCTTTCTTT. Residues: CASSSPTETEAFF.

This chain joins TRBV6-5 and TRBJ2-2; 8 bases agree with TRBD2. J was trimmed by 7 bases and V by 0 bases; bases with no gene match: 4. The CDR3 runs to 15 residues. Germline CDR1 MNHEY, CDR2 SVGAGI. CDR3 bases: TGTGCCAGCAGTTACTCTACCGGGACTAGCGGGGAGCTGTTTTTT. Protein product: CASSYSTGTSGELFF.

This chain joins TRBV11-2 and TRBJ2-3, with D perhaps TRBD2 (6 bases). The CDR3 has 16 amino acids. Germline V gene lookup returns CDR1 SGHAT and CDR2 FQNNGV. Trimming removed 2 bases from V and 0 bases from J, with 12 bases in between. The DNA for the CDR3 is TGTGCCAGCAGCTTATCAGGCGGGATAAGCACAGATACGCAGTATTTT. This sequence encodes CASSLSGGISTDTQYF. Full variable domain (outside the CDR3, taken from reference TRBV11-2 and TRBJ2-3): EAGVAQSPRYKIIEKRQSVAFWCNPISGHATLYWYQQILGQGPKLLIQFQNNGVVDDSQLPKDRFSAERLKGVDSTLKIQPAKLEDSAVYLCASSLSGGISTDTQYFGPGTRLTVL.

The genes are TRBV30 and TRBJ1-3; D is possibly TRBD1 (5 bases). The CDR3 extends over 16 amino acids. CDR1 GTSNPN and CDR2 SVGIG come from the germline V gene (reference sequence). V lost 0 bases, J lost 0 bases, and 12 bases lay in between. CDR3 amino acids: CAWSVKTAYSGNTIYF. For the CDR3, the DNA is TGTGCCTGGAGTGTAAAGACAGCTTACTCTGGAAACACCATATATTTT.

The rearrangement joins TRBV5-1 to TRBJ2-1; 8 bases match TRBD1. The CDR3 has 15 residues. Germline CDR1 and CDR2: SGHRS and YFSETQ. V gave up 1 base and J gave up 8 bases; unmatched junction bases: 8. The CDR3 DNA reads as TGCGCCAGCAGCTTGAGTGGACAGGGTATCGATGAGCAGTTCTTC. Amino acids: CASSLSGQGIDEQFF.

V gene TRBV3-1 (or the pseudogene TRBV3-2) combines with J gene TRBJ2-2; 8 nucleotides agree with TRBD1. This CDR3 comprises 15 residues. Germline assignment: CDR1 LGHDT and CDR2 YNNKEL (reference sequence). The junction had 7 bases not matched to a gene; V was cut back by 6 bases and J by 4 bases. CDR3 amino acids: CASRAGGLGTGELFF. In DNA, the CDR3 is TGTGCCAGCAGGGCAGGGGGCTTGGGCACCGGGGAGCTGTTTTTT.

The chain carries TRBV27 and TRBJ1-2; the D gene is possibly TRBD1 (5 bases). Trimming cost V 2 bases and J 7 bases, with 20 bases left between them. Germline V gene lookup returns CDR1 MNHEY and CDR2 SMNVEV (reference sequence). This CDR3 has 16 residues. In nucleotides, the CDR3 is TGTGCCAGCAGTTTAAAACAGAGGGGAGGGGTGGCTGGCTACACCTTC. This sequence encodes CASSLKQRGGVAGYTF.

J is TRBJ1-2 and V is TRBV28, with D possibly TRBD1 on 6 matching bases. Trimming removed 10 bases at V and 5 bases at J, with 17 bases between. Looked up from germline, CDR1 is MDHEN and CDR2 is SYDVKM. This CDR3 spans 13 amino acids. The CDR3: CATRGGAGYGYTF. CDR3 sequence (DNA): TGTGCCACCAGAGGGGGGGCGGGTTATGGCTACACCTTC.

The rearrangement joins TRBV7-3 to TRBJ2-7, with TRBD2 identical over 8 bases. The trim removed 4 bases at V and 0 bases at J, leaving 14 bases unmatched. Germline CDR1 is SGHTA and CDR2 is FQGTGA. The CDR3 totals 18 residues. The CDR3 DNA sequence: TGTGCCAGCAGCTCCCAAGGGGGGGGACTAGTGTCCTCCTACGAGCAGTACTTC. Amino acids: CASSSQGGGLVSSYEQYF.